The 28 T cell receptor beta chains below all came from one sample that was sequenced in a study of blood T cells in healthy people across ages (dated by TCRdb to the mid-2010s). Library preparation used 5' RACE. These reads were obtained on an Illumina HiSeq 2500. The second PCR ran for roughly 6 to 11 cycles and used a J-beta primer mix along with a sample-barcoded 5' primer. TCRdb reprocessing: public reads trimmed at Q25 with fastp, clones called with MiXCR, in-frame beta chains kept. All rows with the same CDR3 protein become a single entry with the most common DNA and genes. For this sample the table gives approximately 800,000 distinct CDR3 sequences, of which around 25% were detected only once. Jointly, the top ten make up more than 3% of the sample. Another study also made use of these data, one on T cells of mothers and their children.

The sequenced material came from blood. Every receptor here comes from a boy under 18 in good health.

The sample holds a few counts of this clonotype. The rearrangement joins TRBV24-1 to TRBJ2-3; D perhaps matches TRBD1 (6 bases). The germline V gene encodes CDR1 KGHDR and CDR2 SFDVKD. CDR3 length: 17 residues. Between the trimmed V and J ends, which lost 0 bases and 5 bases, there was a span of 17 bases. CDR3 in amino acids: CATSDLKSGAGQDTQYF. DNA of the CDR3: TGTGCCACCAGTGATTTGAAGTCAGGGGCTGGACAAGATACGCAGTATTTT.

V and J are TRBV18 and TRBJ2-4; the D is unclear. This CDR3 has 17 residues. The germline V gene has CDR1 KGHSH and CDR2 LQKENI. The V and J ends lost 1 base and 0 bases respectively, with 13 bases between them. The DNA for the CDR3 is TGTGCCAGCTCACCACTTGGACGGAACGTAGCCAAAAACATTCAGTACTTC. Its protein product is CASSPLGRNVAKNIQYF.

V and J are TRBV9 and TRBJ2-7, with TRBD2 as a possible D gene (6 bases). Deletions cut 3 bases from V and 3 bases from J, with 13 bases between. The CDR3 has 14 residues. Germline V lookup: CDR1 SGDLS, CDR2 YYNGEE. The DNA for the CDR3 is TGTGCCAGCAGCGCCCCCGGGACTCTCTACGAGCAGTACTTC. Translated: CASSAPGTLYEQYF.

This clonotype was seen ten or more times. The chain combines TRBV12-3 or TRBV12-4 with TRBJ2-4, with 7 bases fitting TRBD1. This CDR3 has 14 residues. V was pared by 5 bases and J by 4 bases, with 5 bases of the junction left unmatched. CDR3 DNA: TGTGCCAGCAGTCAGGACAGGCATAAAAACATTCAGTACTTC. Translation gives CASSQDRHKNIQYF.

This clonotype occurred a few times. The chain combines TRBV7-9 with TRBJ2-1; 9 bases fit TRBD1. The J call may be in error: the DNA end matches TRBJ2-7 better. Germline loops: CDR1 SEHNR, CDR2 FQNEAQ (reference sequence). The CDR3 has 14 residues. CDR3 sequence: CASDPGQGRGEQYF. For the CDR3, the DNA is TGTGCCAGCGATCCGGGACAGGGAAGGGGCGAGCAGTACTTC.

Here the CDR3 reads CSVEVGDSNYEQYF. DNA of the CDR3: TGCAGCGTTGAAGTAGGGGACAGCAACTACGAGCAGTACTTC. The chain joins TRBV29-1 to TRBJ2-5; TRBD1 matches at 7 bases. Judging by the DNA end, TRBJ2-7 fits better; the J call may be wrong. From germline, CDR1 is SQVTM and CDR2 ANQGSEA. The CDR3 length is 14 residues.

The chain employs TRBV20-1 and TRBJ2-3, with 10 bases fitting TRBD2. The V segment lost 2 bases and the J segment 2 bases; nucleotides outside the gene matches: 13. The CDR3 consists of 18 residues. Germline V gives CDR1 DFQATT, CDR2 SNEGSKA (reference sequence). CDR3: CSARLPLAGEIHTDTQYF. The DNA for the CDR3 is TGCAGTGCTAGACTTCCGCTAGCGGGAGAGATACACACAGATACGCAGTATTTT.

This clonotype has a handful of counts. The chain joins TRBV6-2 or TRBV6-3 to TRBJ1-5, with 7 bases lining up with TRBD1. The CDR3 extends over 14 amino acids. Looked up from germline, CDR1 is MNHEY and CDR2 is SVGEGT. V lost 6 bases and J lost 7; bases outside the gene matches: 9. The CDR3 is CASSQTGDGQPQHF. The CDR3 bases are TGTGCCAGCAGCCAAACAGGGGACGGCCAGCCCCAGCATTTT.

CDR3 coding DNA: TGCAGCGTTCGGGGAATGGAGAACTATGGCTACACCTTC. Encoded protein: CSVRGMENYGYTF. J is TRBJ1-2 and V is TRBV29-1; D is ambiguous. V was pared by 5 bases and J by 2 bases, with 12 bases between. Germline CDR1 and CDR2: SQVTM and ANQGSEA. The CDR3 is made up of 13 amino acids.

This clonotype was detected only a few times. J is TRBJ2-1 and V is TRBV2; D not certain. Germline CDR1 and CDR2: SNHLY and FYNNEI. The length of the CDR3 is 15 residues. V lost 4 bases to trimming and J lost 5 bases, with 15 bases between them. CDR3 in amino acids: CASSGRVTQNNEQFF. The CDR3 bases are TGTGCCAGCAGTGGTCGGGTGACACAAAACAATGAGCAGTTCTTC.

The J gene is TRBJ2-5, the V gene TRBV11-2; a possible D gene is TRBD1 (6 bases). Trimming pared 5 bases from V and 2 bases from J, leaving 15 bases between. The CDR3 loop spans 15 amino acids. Germline V lookup: CDR1 SGHAT, CDR2 FQNNGV. The CDR3 is CASSRPGAPQETQYF. As DNA, the CDR3 is TGTGCCAGCAGCCGCCCAGGGGCTCCACAAGAGACCCAGTACTTC.

This clonotype was seen a few times. This chain connects TRBV7-8 to TRBJ2-3, with D possibly being TRBD1 (6 bases). Deletions cut 2 bases from V and 3 bases from J, with 12 bases between. Looked up from germline, CDR1 is SGHVS and CDR2 is FQNEAQ. This CDR3 is 15 amino acids long. CDR3 DNA sequence: TGTGCCAGCAGCTTAAGCAGGGGTGGAACAGATACGCAGTATTTT. It encodes CASSLSRGGTDTQYF.

The rearrangement joins TRBV7-6 to TRBJ2-5; the D gene is possibly TRBD1 (6 bases). Between the trimmed V and J ends, which lost 0 bases and 5 bases, there was a span of 16 bases. Germline V gene sequence: CDR1 SGHVS, CDR2 FNYEAQ. This CDR3 has 16 residues. CDR3 nucleotide sequence: TGTGCCAGCAGCTTAGCGGGCCTTCTGGGGGCGGAGACCCAGTACTTC. Encoded protein: CASSLAGLLGAETQYF.

The chain combines TRBV11-2 with TRBJ2-5, with D possibly TRBD2 on 6 matching bases. The J call is uncertain, as TRBJ2-7 better fits the DNA end. The CDR3 spans 20 residues. CDR1 is SGHAT and CDR2 is FQNNGV in the germline V gene. The chain's CDR3 is CASSLLSRAPGVAGTYEQYF. CDR3 sequence (DNA): TGTGCCAGCAGCCTATTATCACGGGCCCCGGGAGTTGCGGGAACCTACGAGCAGTACTTC.

J is TRBJ2-2 and V is TRBV9; a weak D match, TRBD2 (5 bases). The CDR3 length is 13 residues. Between the trimmed V and J ends, which lost 2 bases and 7 bases, there was a span of 9 bases. The germline V gene has CDR1 SGDLS and CDR2 YYNGEE. The CDR3 nucleotides are TGTGCCAGCAGCGTCCTCGGGGTCGGGGAGCTGTTTTTT. Amino acids: CASSVLGVGELFF.

The CDR3 spells CASSEGTSGGQYQETQYF. DNA for the CDR3: TGTGCCAGCAGTGAAGGGACTAGCGGGGGCCAATACCAAGAGACCCAGTACTTC. V and J are TRBV6-1 and TRBJ2-5; 13 nucleotides align to TRBD2. V was clipped by 1 base and J by 0 bases; unmatched bases: 5. The CDR3 contains 18 residues. The germline gives CDR1 MNHNS, CDR2 SASEGT.

The chain has TRBV10-3 and TRBJ2-3; D unclear. The CDR3 length is 16 residues. Germline CDR1 is ENHRY and CDR2 is SYGVKD. Trimming took off 8 bases at V and 0 bases at J, with 18 bases between the two ends. CDR3 protein: CAIGWPRGTSTDTQYF. The DNA for the CDR3 is TGTGCCATCGGTTGGCCGCGCGGAACTAGCACAGATACGCAGTATTTT.

The V call is TRBV6-5, the J call TRBJ1-3, with D possibly being TRBD1 (6 bases). The germline CDR1 and CDR2 sequences are MNHEY and SVGAGI. Deletions cut 2 bases from V and 0 bases from J, with 11 bases between. The CDR3 consists of 16 residues. The CDR3 protein is CASSYNRAYSGNTIYF. CDR3 sequence (DNA): TGTGCCAGCAGTTACAACAGGGCATACTCTGGAAACACCATATATTTT.

The chain recombines TRBV7-9 with TRBJ2-7; a weak D match, TRBD1 (5 bases). Gene TRBJ2-1 matches the end of the DNA better, so the J call may be wrong. The CDR3 runs to 12 residues. CDR1 and CDR2 (germline): SEHNR, FQNEAQ (reference sequence). CDR3 residues: CASSGASGEQFF. The CDR3 coding sequence is TGTGCCAGCAGCGGGGCGAGTGGGGAGCAGTTCTTC.

The chain recombines TRBV28 with TRBJ2-3, with D uncertain. The ends were cut back, 2 bases at V and 4 bases at J, with 22 bases in the middle. This CDR3 region has 18 residues. In germline, CDR1 is MDHEN, CDR2 SYDVKM. CDR3 DNA: TGTGCCAGCAGTTTAAAAGCTTTTTCTTGGGCCTCCCCAGATACGCAGTATTTT. Its protein is CASSLKAFSWASPDTQYF.

Points on this clonotype: One end of the junction does not line up with germline, which may come from a read error. This rearrangement joins TRBV4-2 to TRBJ2-7, with D maybe TRBD1 (6 bases). This CDR3 region has 15 residues. Germline values: CDR1 LGHNA, CDR2 YNFKEQ. The CDR3 region has the DNA TGTCCCCAAGACCAGACCCCCTGGACAGTCGCCGAGCAGCCCTTC. Amino acid sequence: CPQDQTPWTVAEQPF.

In this sample, this clonotype turned up a few times. The V call is TRBV7-9, the J call TRBJ2-7, with D possibly being TRBD1 or TRBD2 (5 bases each). The CDR3 contains 14 residues. Trimming took off 3 bases at V and 5 bases at J, with 14 bases between the two ends. Germline V CDR1 and CDR2: SEHNR, FQNEAQ (reference sequence). The CDR3 region has the DNA TGTGCCAGCAGCTTCTCCGGGACGTCTGACGAGCAGTACTTC. Encoded protein: CASSFSGTSDEQYF.

On this clonotype itself: This may be a read error: a much more frequent sequence differs by one nucleotide. CDR3 loop: CASSSNEGLARQSF. The CDR3 coding sequence is TGTGCCAGCAGCTCAAACGAAGGACTAGCGAGGCAGTCCTTC. The genes are TRBV11-3 and TRBJ2-1; 9 bases match TRBD2. Per the germline V gene, CDR1 is SGHNT and CDR2 is YENEEA. CDR3 length: 14 amino acids.

This clonotype has a count of ten or more. The chain is built from TRBV7-3 and TRBJ2-1; D is unresolved. This CDR3 region has 11 residues. V lost 2 bases to trimming and J lost 7 bases, with 3 bases between them. Germline assignment: CDR1 SGHTA and CDR2 FQGTGA. CDR3 residues: CASSLGNEQFF. The DNA for the CDR3 is TGTGCCAGCAGCTTAGGGAATGAGCAGTTCTTC.

The chain uses TRBV7-8 and TRBJ2-7; D might be TRBD1 (6 bases). The CDR3 length is 12 residues. V lost 1 base, J lost 12 bases, and 13 bases lay in between. Germline values: CDR1 SGHVS, CDR2 FQNEAQ. The CDR3 nucleotides are TGTGCCAGCAGCTTAGAAAGAAACAGGGTGTACTTC. This sequence encodes CASSLERNRVYF.

This clonotype has just a few counts. The chain carries TRBV29-1 and TRBJ1-1; D possibly corresponds to TRBD1 (5 bases). CDR3 length: 12 residues. Per germline, CDR1 SQVTM and CDR2 ANQGSEA. The ends were cut back, 4 bases at V and 5 bases at J, with 11 bases in the middle. The CDR3 sequence: CSVVGAITEAFF. The DNA of the CDR3 is TGCAGCGTTGTAGGGGCCATAACTGAAGCTTTCTTT.

This clonotype appeared a few times. The chain links TRBV27 to TRBJ2-1; D not resolved. V was clipped by 4 bases and J by 7 bases, with 11 bases between them. CDR1 is MNHEY, CDR2 SMNVEV, per germline (reference sequence). The CDR3 spans 13 residues. DNA for the CDR3: TGTGCCAGCAGTTCGATAGAAGAGAATGAGCAGTTCTTC. It specifies CASSSIEENEQFF.

Points on this clonotype: A much more abundant neighbour one base away suggests this may be a read error. This is likely a read error, given that the CDR3 carries no conserved phenylalanine or tryptophan at its end. The chain carries TRBV18 and TRBJ2-7; D unclear. Germline-derived CDR1 and CDR2 are KGHSH and LQKENI. The CDR3 extends over 12 amino acids. V gave up 4 bases and J gave up 1 base, with 5 bases separating them. The CDR3 coding sequence is TGTGCCAGCTCACGGGGATCCTACGAGCAGTACCTC. Protein: CASSRGSYEQYL.